The 8 T cell receptor beta chains below were found in one sample sequenced in a study of HIV-infected patients and healthy controls. Whole blood was used without fractionation, so all unsorted peripheral T cells were included. About 450 ng RNA was reverse transcribed with alpha and beta constant-region primers. Using multiplexing indices, alpha and beta chain libraries were generated apart by chain-specific third strand synthesis. TCRdb redid the calling of the 5' RACE reads with MiXCR, one entry per CDR3 protein. This sample has about 11,000 distinct CDR3 sequences, with about 5.1% found just once. Sequencing was performed on blood. The receptors here all came from an adult in good health.

In its sample, this clonotype is medium-sized. The V gene is TRBV2, the J gene TRBJ2-1; a possible D gene is TRBD2 (6 bases). Germline CDR1 reads SNHLY; CDR2 reads FYNNEI. The CDR3 covers 16 residues. The V and J ends lost 6 bases and 6 bases respectively, with 21 bases between them. For the CDR3, the DNA is TGTGCCAGCAGACGGACTATATACCGCCCCAGCAATGAGCAGTTCTTC. It translates to CASRRTIYRPSNEQFF.

There are many counts of this clonotype. The chain is built from TRBV12-3 or TRBV12-4 and TRBJ2-2, with 9 bases that match TRBD1. J lost 6 bases, V lost 5 bases, and 7 bases had no gene match. The CDR3 consists of 15 residues. The CDR3 spells CASSPRDRVSGELFF. The CDR3 DNA reads TGTGCCAGCAGTCCCCGGGACAGGGTATCCGGGGAGCTGTTTTTT.

This clonotype ranks as medium-sized (0.01 to 0.1%). This chain uses TRBV28 with TRBJ2-5, with 9 bases matching TRBD1. This CDR3 contains 13 residues. V shed 6 bases and J 2 bases; nucleotides not matched to a gene: 1. CDR1 and CDR2 (germline): MDHEN, SYDVKM. CDR3 sequence: CASRDRGQETQYF. The CDR3 nucleotides read TGTGCCAGCAGGGACAGGGGTCAAGAGACCCAGTACTTC.

In this sample, this clonotype turned up many times. V usage is TRBV7-2 and J usage is TRBJ2-1, with D possibly TRBD1 on 6 matching bases. Germline V gene lookup returns CDR1 SGHTA and CDR2 FQGNSA. The CDR3 extends over 12 amino acids. V gave up 2 bases and J gave up 7 bases, with 6 bases separating them. The CDR3 bases are TGTGCCAGCAGCTTAAGGGGGAATGAGCAGTTCTTC. It yields the protein CASSLRGNEQFF.

The sample holds many counts of this clonotype. CDR3 protein: CASRGGQNSNQPQHF. CDR3 coding DNA: TGTGCCAGCAGGGGGGGACAGAATAGCAATCAGCCCCAGCATTTT. This rearrangement joins TRBV6-2 or TRBV6-3 to TRBJ1-5; 7 bases agree with TRBD1. There are 15 residues in the CDR3. CDR1 is MNHEY, CDR2 SVGEGT, per germline. After removal of 6 bases from V and 0 bases from J, the junction contained 5 bases not matched to a gene.

This clonotype is categorized as medium-sized. This sequence joins TRBV5-1 and TRBJ1-1; D might be TRBD1 (5 bases). Looked up from germline, CDR1 is SGHRS and CDR2 is YFSETQ. The V end lost 4 bases, the J end lost 4 bases, and 11 bases lay between the germline ends. The CDR3 totals 13 residues. CDR3 bases: TGCGCCAGCAGCCTCAGGGTTGGCACTGAAGCTTTCTTT. This translates into CASSLRVGTEAFF. The whole variable domain, filled in from reference TRBV5-1 and TRBJ1-1, reads KAGVTQTPRYLIKTRGQQVTLSCSPISGHRSVSWYQQTPGQGLQFLFEYFSETQRNKGNFPGRFSGRQFSNSRSEMNVSTLELGDSALYLCASSLRVGTEAFFGQGTRLTVV.

The table lists this clonotype with many counts. The V call is TRBV19, the J call TRBJ1-5, with D possibly TRBD1 on 6 matching bases. The CDR3 contains 14 residues. The germline gives CDR1 LNHDA, CDR2 SQIVND (reference sequence). V lost 6 bases, J lost 6 bases, and 15 bases lay in between. The CDR3 DNA sequence: TGTGCCAGTAGCCGGGGGGAAGGGGGTCAGCCCCAGCATTTT. This translates into CASSRGEGGQPQHF.

This clonotype was observed at least ten times. This rearrangement joins TRBV19 to TRBJ1-1; possible D gene TRBD1, 6 bases. CDR3 length: 14 amino acids. The V and J ends lost 1 base and 1 base respectively, with 7 bases between them. CDR1 is LNHDA, CDR2 SQIVND, per germline (reference sequence). CDR3 coding DNA: TGTGCCAGTAGTATAGGGGGGGCGAACACTGAAGCTTTCTTT. Translating gives CASSIGGANTEAFF.